The rows below give T cell receptor beta chains drawn from one sample of a study of spatial heterogeneity in lung cancer. TCRdb ran MiXCR on the 5' RACE reads and lists one entry per CDR3 protein. The sample contains some 52,000 distinct CDR3 sequences, more than 6.5% of which appear only once. Sequenced material: PBMCs, taken at surgery. These receptors all come from a female donor with early-stage non-small cell lung cancer. CDR3s include the opening cysteine and the closing phenylalanine or tryptophan. The order of the fields is V gene, J gene, clone size, D gene, CDR3 DNA, CDR3 protein. The D gene is left open where the match is weak. The size field is filled for only some rows; it gives once, few, many or a size class.

TRBV28	TRBJ2-7	many	-	TGTGCCAGTGGAGAGTCCTACGAGCAGTACTTC	CASGESYEQYF
TRBV7-8	TRBJ1-2	few	TRBD1	TGTGCCAGCAGCTCCTTCAGGGGGTCCTATGGCTACACCTTC	CASSSFRGSYGYTF
TRBV5-5	TRBJ2-1	-	-	TGTGCCAGCACCCCAACGTTATGGAACTCCTACAATGAGCAGTTCTTC	CASTPTLWNSYNEQFF
TRBV11-1	TRBJ1-1	many	-	TGTGCCAGCAGCTTAACAGCGAACACTGAAGCTTTCTTT	CASSLTANTEAFF
TRBV12-3/TRBV12-4	TRBJ2-5	once	-	TGTGCCAGCAGTTTTCAATTGGACCCCGGTCAGACCCAGTACTTC	CASSFQLDPGQTQYF
TRBV11-2	TRBJ1-1	many	-	TGTGCCAGCAGCCTAATCAGGCAGGTAGGGACTGAAGCTTTCTTT	CASSLIRQVGTEAFF
TRBV30	TRBJ2-3	many	-	TGTGCCTGGGCCGCCGGGTATACGCAGTATTTT	CAWAAGYTQYF
TRBV5-6	TRBJ2-1	many	-	TGTGCCAGCAGCTCGCCGGGCCCCACGCAGTTCTTC	CASSSPGPTQFF
TRBV12-3/TRBV12-4	TRBJ2-5	-	-	TGTGCCAGCCGCTCCCCCTGGAGAGAGACCCAGTACTTC	CASRSPWRETQYF
TRBV20-1	TRBJ2-7	few	TRBD1	TGCAGTGCTTCCCTGCGACAGGGATACGAGCAGTACTTC	CSASLRQGYEQYF
TRBV30	TRBJ1-4	many	-	TGTGCCTGGAAGGCCAAAGGCTTGAAGGAAAAACTGTTTTTT	CAWKAKGLKEKLFF
TRBV6-6	TRBJ2-3	many	TRBD2	TGTGCCAGCGAAACCGGGGGGGCGGTAGATACGCAGTATTTT	CASETGGAVDTQYF
TRBV3-1	TRBJ1-5	many	-	TGTGCCAGCAGCCAAGGCGCAGGGAGTCAGCCCCAGCATTTT	CASSQGAGSQPQHF
TRBV10-3	TRBJ1-1	many	-	TGTGCCATCAGTGAAGGGAACACTGAAGCTTTCTTT	CAISEGNTEAFF
TRBV29-1	TRBJ2-1	many	-	TGCAGCGTTGATGACAGGTACAATTGGCAGTTCTTC	CSVDDRYNWQFF
TRBV18	TRBJ2-7	-	-	TGTGCCAGCTCACCCAACACAGGGCGCGAGCAGTACTTC	CASSPNTGREQYF
TRBV7-2	TRBJ2-5	many	-	TGTGCCAGCAGCTCCCAAAGAGGAACTAGGGGCGGGACCCAGTACTTC	CASSSQRGTRGGTQYF
TRBV11-2	TRBJ1-5	-	-	TGTGCCAGCGCCTTAGACACGGGCGGAAATCAGCCCCAGCATTTT	CASALDTGGNQPQHF
TRBV28	TRBJ1-2	-	-	TGTGCCAGCAGTTTCGATCGTGGCTACACCTTC	CASSFDRGYTF
TRBV14	TRBJ2-1	few	-	TGTGCCAGCAGCAAAGACAAGGCCCGCTCCTACAATGAGCAGTTCTTC	CASSKDKARSYNEQFF
TRBV5-1	TRBJ2-3	-	TRBD1	TGCGCCAGCAGCTTCGGCGGGACAGGGCTGGCAGATACGCAGTATTTT	CASSFGGTGLADTQYF
TRBV7-3	TRBJ2-5	-	-	TGTGCCAGCAGCTTAACTAGCGGTAAAGAAGAGACCCAGTACTTC	CASSLTSGKEETQYF
TRBV10-2	TRBJ2-1	many	TRBD1	TGCGCCAGCGGGACAGGGGACTACTCCTACAATGAGCAGTTCTTC	CASGTGDYSYNEQFF
TRBV20-1	TRBJ2-3	-	-	TGCAGTGCCGCTAGGGGGGATACGCAGTATTTT	CSAARGDTQYF
TRBV12-3/TRBV12-4	TRBJ2-7	many	-	TGTGCCAGCACCCCGGGCTTCTCCTACGAGCAGTACTTC	CASTPGFSYEQYF
TRBV20-1	TRBJ2-3	many	-	TGCAGTGCTAGAAAGAATCGCCTTGGGGGGACAGATACGCAGTATTTT	CSARKNRLGGTDTQYF
TRBV4-3	TRBJ2-2	many	TRBD1	TGCGCCAGCAGCCAACCGGAGACAGGGCGGATCGGGGAGCTGTTTTTT	CASSQPETGRIGELFF
TRBV29-1	TRBJ2-7	many	TRBD1	TGCAGCGTGAAGACCGGGACAGGGGCCAACTACGAGCAGTACTTC	CSVKTGTGANYEQYF
TRBV19	TRBJ2-2	-	TRBD1	TGTGCCAGTAGTATCGACAGGGCGACCACCGGGGAGCTGTTTTTT	CASSIDRATTGELFF
TRBV7-2	TRBJ1-5	-	TRBD1	TGTGCCAGCAGCCAAAGGACAGGGGTGGATCAGCCCCAGCATTTT	CASSQRTGVDQPQHF
TRBV11-2	TRBJ2-3	-	-	TGTGCCAGCAGGGGGGCTCGCACTAGCACAGATACGCAGTATTTT	CASRGARTSTDTQYF
TRBV20-1	TRBJ2-5	many	TRBD2	TGCAGTGCCCCGGCGGGAGGCTTCCAAGAGACCCAGTACTTC	CSAPAGGFQETQYF
TRBV6-5	TRBJ2-7	many	-	TGTGCCAGCAGAATAACGCGACAGTCCAACTACGAGCAGTACTTC	CASRITRQSNYEQYF
TRBV7-2	TRBJ1-1	-	-	TGTGCCAGCAGCAAAGGACAGATAACTAAGGGGACTGAAGCTTTCTTT	CASSKGQITKGTEAFF
TRBV21-1	TRBJ2-3	many	-	TGTGCCAGCACCCGGACAGAAGACACAGATACGCAGTATTTT	CASTRTEDTDTQYF
TRBV9	TRBJ1-6	many	TRBD1	TGTGCCAGCAGCGTAGGGGACAGCTATTCACCCCTCCACTTT	CASSVGDSYSPLHF
TRBV28	TRBJ2-3	many	-	TGTGCCAGCTGTCCGACTACACTCACAGATACGCAGTATTTT	CASCPTTLTDTQYF
TRBV6-1	TRBJ1-1	-	-	TGTGCCAGCAGTCTTCAGGTAGGAAGCACTGAAGCTTTCTTT	CASSLQVGSTEAFF
TRBV28	TRBJ2-7	-	-	TGTGCCAGCAGTTTATCACAGCCCTACGAGCAGTACTTC	CASSLSQPYEQYF